This T cell receptor beta chain was profiled in a study of T cell responses to AZD1222 COVID-19 vaccine. The CDR3 runs 15 residues. Germline-derived CDR1 and CDR2 are SEHNR and FQNEAQ (reference sequence). Losses at the gene ends were 3 bases for V and 2 bases for J; bases not matched to a gene: 2. Using immunoSEQ multiplex PCR, the repertoire was profiled, and TCRdb retains in-frame clones only, with some absent. The sample carries fewer than 200,000 clones, around 94% recorded once. Study observations and caveats: Donor demographics were predominantly white British with a female majority; clonal diversity may be underestimated. Nearly half of spike-specific TCRs reportedly target unmutated variant regions.

Comment on this clone: Its target is not known.

This receptor was obtained from an adult who received the AZD1222 COVID-19 vaccine. Source: peripheral blood, taken 28 days after the second AZD1222 dose. The genes are TRBV7-9 and TRBJ2-3, with TRBD2 identical over 10 bases. CDR3 in amino acids: CASSFSGGYTDTQYF. DNA for the CDR3: TGTGCCAGCAGCTTTAGCGGGGGGTACACAGATACGCAGTATTTT.